What follows describes a single TCR beta chain. This sample is part of a study of T cells in Graves' hyperthyroidism and ophthalmopathy. Regions amplified from RNA transcripts were the TCR beta CDR3 regions. First-round RT-PCR targeting the TCR CDR3 was performed with the HTBI primer set. TCRdb re-analysed the multiplex PCR reads in MiXCR, keeping a single row per CDR3 protein. The data hold fewer than 350,000 distinct CDR3 sequences, with about 19% observed a single time. The study included ophthalmopathy patients with Clinical Activity Score at least 3, NOSPECS grade at least 4 and duration under 3 months. Patients were excluded because of uncontrolled infection, other autoimmune disease, pregnancy or lactation. Orbital computed tomography and thyroid ultrasound, together with serum TRAb and thyroxine and clinical symptoms, were used for diagnoses. Out of 10 ml of fresh peripheral blood came the PBMCs.

CDR3 length: 15 amino acids. Trimming took off 0 bases at V and 4 bases at J, with 14 bases between the two ends. The germline V gene has CDR1 SGHRS and CDR2 YFSETQ. The receptor was isolated from a man aged 45-65 years with Graves' ophthalmopathy. The sample consisted of blood. The genes are TRBV5-1 and TRBJ2-7; D remains unclear. The CDR3 loop reads CASSLAGNGRYEQYF. CDR3 coding DNA: TGCGCCAGCAGCTTGGCCGGCAACGGAAGATACGAGCAGTACTTC.